Listed here are 11 T cell receptor beta chains from one sample, sequenced in a study of T cells expressing NK-cell markers. TCRdb re-called the 5' RACE reads and gives one entry per CDR3 protein, without DNA. In all, the sample yields more than 400,000 distinct CDR3 sequences. Sequencing input: blood T cells: a sorted CD56 or NKG2C T cell subset, CD4+ or CD8+ T cells, or bulk PBMC T cells (not recorded which). Receptors originate from a woman aged 18 to 75 in good health.

CDR3: CASSPMTNSRYQETQYF. V is TRBV27 and J is TRBJ2-5; the D gene TCRdb calls, TRBD2, cannot be checked with no DNA. CDR1 is MNHEY and CDR2 is SMNVEV in the germline V gene (reference sequence). This CDR3 has 17 residues.

This sequence joins TRBV27 and TRBJ2-2. The germline gives CDR1 MNHEY, CDR2 SMNVEV (reference sequence). The CDR3 contains 13 residues. CDR3 region: CASSPHFAGELFF.

The chain links TRBV7-3 to TRBJ1-3; TCRdb outputs TRBD1, but without DNA this stays unchecked. Germline loops: CDR1 SGHTA, CDR2 FQGTGA. This CDR3 spans 16 amino acids. CDR3 sequence: CASSPQGALSGNTIYF.

The chain's CDR3 is CASSWPLQAGANVLTF. The chain couples TRBV5-1 to TRBJ2-6; no DNA is available, so the TRBD2 call from TCRdb remains unchecked. The CDR3 totals 16 residues. The germline V gene encodes CDR1 SGHRS and CDR2 YFSETQ.

The chain is built from TRBV6-5 and TRBJ2-2. The V gene's germline CDR1 is MNHEY and CDR2 SVGAGI. CDR3 size: 12 residues. The CDR3: CASSRLTGELFF.

The rearrangement uses TRBV19 and TRBJ1-4; TCRdb's D call, TRBD1, is unchecked because there is no DNA. Looked up from germline, CDR1 is LNHDA and CDR2 is SQIVND (reference sequence). This CDR3 has 16 amino acids. The CDR3 region is CASSNQDGKENEKLIF. Full variable domain (rest looked up from reference TRBV19 and TRBJ1-4): DGGITQSPKYLFRKEGQNVTLSCEQNLNHDAMYWYRQDPGQGLRLIYYSQIVNDFQKGDIAEGYSVSREKKESFPLTVTSAQKNPTAFYLCASSNQDGKENEKLIFGSGTQLSVL.

The rearrangement joins TRBV11-2 to TRBJ2-7; TCRdb reports TRBD2, a call that lacks DNA to check it against. Germline values: CDR1 SGHAT, CDR2 FQNNGV. The CDR3 sequence is 14 residues long. The CDR3 protein is CASSVVAGGSGQYF.

The chain uses TRBV12-3 or TRBV12-4 and TRBJ2-3; TCRdb picks TRBD2, but there is no DNA to check that call. This CDR3 spans 14 amino acids. CDR3 sequence: CASSLRDPTDTQYF.

This chain connects TRBV19 to TRBJ2-1; TCRdb proposes TRBD1, but this gene call is untestable without DNA. Germline CDR1 is LNHDA and CDR2 is SQIVND (reference sequence). This CDR3 is 14 amino acids long. CDR3 sequence reads: CASGEGVPYNEQFF.

The chain couples TRBV7-2 to TRBJ1-4; no DNA is available, so the TRBD1 call from TCRdb remains unchecked. The CDR3 loop spans 14 amino acids. The V gene's germline CDR1 is SGHTA and CDR2 FQGNSA. The CDR3 region is CASSPTVVSEKLFF.

CDR3 protein: CASSLEERGGADTQYF. The chain employs TRBV5-1 and TRBJ2-3; TCRdb lists TRBD2, though no DNA is available to test this call. Germline CDR1 and CDR2: SGHRS and YFSETQ. CDR3 size: 16 residues. Drawing the rest from reference TRBV5-1 and TRBJ2-3, the complete variable domain is KAGVTQTPRYLIKTRGQQVTLSCSPISGHRSVSWYQQTPGQGLQFLFEYFSETQRNKGNFPGRFSGRQFSNSRSEMNVSTLELGDSALYLCASSLEERGGADTQYFGPGTRLTVL.